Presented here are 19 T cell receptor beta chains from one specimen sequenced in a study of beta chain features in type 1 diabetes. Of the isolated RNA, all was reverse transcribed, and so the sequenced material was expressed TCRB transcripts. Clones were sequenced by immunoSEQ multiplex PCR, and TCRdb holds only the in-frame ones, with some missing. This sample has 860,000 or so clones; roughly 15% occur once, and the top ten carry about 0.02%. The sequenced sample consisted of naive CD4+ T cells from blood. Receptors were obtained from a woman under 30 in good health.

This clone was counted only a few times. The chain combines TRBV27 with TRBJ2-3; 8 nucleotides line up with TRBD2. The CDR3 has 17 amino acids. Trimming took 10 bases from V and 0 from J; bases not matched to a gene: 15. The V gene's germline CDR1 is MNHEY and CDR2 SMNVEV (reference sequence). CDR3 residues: CATPKALREGSTDTQYF. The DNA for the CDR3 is TGTGCCACCCCTAAGGCTCTTCGGGAGGGGAGCACAGATACGCAGTATTTT.

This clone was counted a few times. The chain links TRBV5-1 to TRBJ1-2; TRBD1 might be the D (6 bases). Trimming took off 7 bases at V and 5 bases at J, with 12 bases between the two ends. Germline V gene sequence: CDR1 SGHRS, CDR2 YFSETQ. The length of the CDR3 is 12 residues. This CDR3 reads CASRRDIYGYTF. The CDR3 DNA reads TGCGCCAGCCGCCGGGACATTTATGGCTACACCTTC.

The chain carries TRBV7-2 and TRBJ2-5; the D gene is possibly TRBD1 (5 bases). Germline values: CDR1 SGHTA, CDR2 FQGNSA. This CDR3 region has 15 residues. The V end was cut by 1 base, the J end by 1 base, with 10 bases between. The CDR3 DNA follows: TGTGCCAGCAGCTTAGTGGGGCTAATCCAAGAGACCCAGTACTTC. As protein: CASSLVGLIQETQYF.

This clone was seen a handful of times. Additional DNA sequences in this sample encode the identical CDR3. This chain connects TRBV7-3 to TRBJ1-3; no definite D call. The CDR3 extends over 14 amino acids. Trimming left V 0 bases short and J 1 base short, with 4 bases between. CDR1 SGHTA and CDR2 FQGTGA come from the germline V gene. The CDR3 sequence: CASSLTGSGNTIYF. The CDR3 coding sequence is TGTGCCAGCAGCTTAACGGGGTCTGGAAACACCATATATTTT.

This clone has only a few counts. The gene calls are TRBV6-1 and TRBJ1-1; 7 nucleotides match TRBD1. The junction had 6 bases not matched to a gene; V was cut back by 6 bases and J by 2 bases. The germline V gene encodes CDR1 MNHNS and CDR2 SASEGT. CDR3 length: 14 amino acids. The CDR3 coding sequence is TGTGCCAGCAGGACAGGGCGGGGAAACACTGAAGCTTTCTTT. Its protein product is CASRTGRGNTEAFF.

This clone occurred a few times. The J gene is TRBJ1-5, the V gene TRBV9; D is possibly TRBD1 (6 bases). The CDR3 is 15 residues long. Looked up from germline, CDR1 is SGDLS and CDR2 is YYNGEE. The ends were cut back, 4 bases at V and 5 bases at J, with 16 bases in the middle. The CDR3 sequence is CASSLSGVWDQPQHF. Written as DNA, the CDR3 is TGTGCCAGCAGCCTATCAGGGGTTTGGGATCAGCCCCAGCATTTT.

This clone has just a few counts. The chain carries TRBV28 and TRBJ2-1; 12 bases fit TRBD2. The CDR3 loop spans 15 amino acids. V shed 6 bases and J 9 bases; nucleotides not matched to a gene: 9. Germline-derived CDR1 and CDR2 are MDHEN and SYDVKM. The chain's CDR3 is CASSTPSGRGGEQFF. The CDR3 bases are TGTGCCAGCAGCACACCTAGCGGGAGGGGGGGTGAGCAGTTCTTC.

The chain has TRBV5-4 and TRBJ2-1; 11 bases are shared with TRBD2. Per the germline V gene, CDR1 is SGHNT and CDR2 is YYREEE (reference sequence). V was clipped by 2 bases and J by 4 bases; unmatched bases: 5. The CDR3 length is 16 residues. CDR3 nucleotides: TGTGCCAGCAGCTTTCCCGGGACTAGCGGTTACAATGAGCAGTTCTTC. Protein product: CASSFPGTSGYNEQFF.

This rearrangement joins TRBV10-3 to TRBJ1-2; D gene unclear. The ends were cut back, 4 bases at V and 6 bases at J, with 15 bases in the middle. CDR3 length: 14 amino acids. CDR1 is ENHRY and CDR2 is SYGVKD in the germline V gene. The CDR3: CAISGGLPGNGYTF. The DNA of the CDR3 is TGTGCCATCAGTGGTGGGCTCCCGGGGAATGGCTACACCTTC.

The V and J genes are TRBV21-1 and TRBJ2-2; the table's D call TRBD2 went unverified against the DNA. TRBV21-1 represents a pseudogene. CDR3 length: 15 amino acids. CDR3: CASSAGTRVTGELFF. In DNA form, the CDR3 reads TGTGCCAGCAGCGCCGGGACTAGGGTCACCGGGGAGCTGTTTTTT.

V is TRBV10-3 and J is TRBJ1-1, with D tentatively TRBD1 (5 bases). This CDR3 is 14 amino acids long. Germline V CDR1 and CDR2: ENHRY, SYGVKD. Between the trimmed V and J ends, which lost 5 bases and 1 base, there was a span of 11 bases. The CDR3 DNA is TGTGCCATCAGTCCGGGGGGAGAGAACACTGAAGCTTTCTTT. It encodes CAISPGGENTEAFF.

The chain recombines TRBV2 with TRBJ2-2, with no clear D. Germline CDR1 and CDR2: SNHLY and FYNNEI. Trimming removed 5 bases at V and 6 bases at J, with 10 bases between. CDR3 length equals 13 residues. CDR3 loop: CASSLQVAGELFF. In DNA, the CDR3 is TGTGCCAGCAGTCTCCAGGTCGCCGGGGAGCTGTTTTTT.

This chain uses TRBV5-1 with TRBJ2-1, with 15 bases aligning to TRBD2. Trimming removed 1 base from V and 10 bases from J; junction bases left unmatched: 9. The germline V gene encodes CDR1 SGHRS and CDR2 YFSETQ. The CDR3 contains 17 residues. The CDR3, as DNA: TGCGCCAGCAGCTTGCCGACGGGACTAGCGGGAGGAGGGGAGCAGTTCTTC. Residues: CASSLPTGLAGGGEQFF.

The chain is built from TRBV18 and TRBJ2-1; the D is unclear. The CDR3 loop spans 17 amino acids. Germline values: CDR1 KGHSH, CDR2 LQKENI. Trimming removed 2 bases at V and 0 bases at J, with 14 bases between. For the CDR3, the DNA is TGTGCCAGCTCACCATTGTTAGGCTGGGTCTCCTACAATGAGCAGTTCTTC. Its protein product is CASSPLLGWVSYNEQFF.

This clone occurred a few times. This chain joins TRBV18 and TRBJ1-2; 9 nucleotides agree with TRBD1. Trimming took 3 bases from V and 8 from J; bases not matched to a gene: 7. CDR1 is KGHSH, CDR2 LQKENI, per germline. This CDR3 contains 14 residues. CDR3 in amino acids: CASSPGDRVSGYTF. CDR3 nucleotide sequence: TGTGCCAGCTCACCTGGGGACAGGGTGTCCGGCTACACCTTC.

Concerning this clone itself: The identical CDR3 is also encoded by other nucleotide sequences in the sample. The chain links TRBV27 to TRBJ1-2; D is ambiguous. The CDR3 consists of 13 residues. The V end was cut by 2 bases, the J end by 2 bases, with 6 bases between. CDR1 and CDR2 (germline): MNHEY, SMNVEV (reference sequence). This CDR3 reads CASSLRANYGYTF. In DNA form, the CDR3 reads TGTGCCAGCAGTTTAAGGGCGAACTATGGCTACACCTTC.

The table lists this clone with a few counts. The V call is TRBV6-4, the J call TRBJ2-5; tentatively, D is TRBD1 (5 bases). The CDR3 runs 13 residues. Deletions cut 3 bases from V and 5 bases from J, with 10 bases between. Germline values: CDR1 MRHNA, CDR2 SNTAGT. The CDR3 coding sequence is TGTGCCAGCAGTGAATACAGGCGGGAGACCCAGTACTTC. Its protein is CASSEYRRETQYF.

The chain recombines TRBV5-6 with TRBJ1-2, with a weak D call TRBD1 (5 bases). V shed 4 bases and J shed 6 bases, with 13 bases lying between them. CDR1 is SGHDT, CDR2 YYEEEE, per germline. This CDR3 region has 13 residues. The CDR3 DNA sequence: TGTGCCAGCAGCCGGGCGGGGGTGAATGGCTACACCTTC. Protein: CASSRAGVNGYTF.

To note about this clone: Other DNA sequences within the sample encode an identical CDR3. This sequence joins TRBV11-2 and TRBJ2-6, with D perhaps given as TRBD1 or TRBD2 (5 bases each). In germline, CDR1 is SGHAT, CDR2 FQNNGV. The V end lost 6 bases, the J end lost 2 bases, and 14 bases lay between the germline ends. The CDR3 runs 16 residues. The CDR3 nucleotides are TGTGCCAGCAGACCATTAAGGGGAGCTGGGGCCAACGTCCTGACTTTC. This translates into CASRPLRGAGANVLTF.